In its sample, the clone carrying this TCR beta chain ranks as medium-sized (0.01 to 0.1%). Unique molecular identifiers were included in an RNA-based 3' RACE TCR library. TCRdb itself ran the 3' RACE reads through MiXCR, one entry per CDR3 protein. The sample lists 45,000 to 50,000 distinct CDR3 sequences, more than 3.5% occurring once. Germline V CDR1 and CDR2: MNHNS, SASEGT. J was trimmed by 4 bases and V by 3 bases; bases with no gene match: 8. This CDR3 region has 15 residues. This entry comes from a study of HIV-infected children after antiretroviral therapy interruption. The wider study: All children had CD4+ count above 500 and viral load below 50 copies/ml.

Treatment given: PENTA 11 planned treatment interruption arm or continuous ART arm. Sorting from thawed PBMCs isolated naive CD4+ CD45RA+ CD45RO- T cells. This TCR was recovered from a pool of human donors with HIV. The sample was CD45RA+ CD4+ T cells from PBMCs, pooled from several time points, taken from a donor given antiretroviral therapy, either interrupted or continuous. Subset in this sample: naive CD4+ CD45RA+ CD45RO- T cells. The chain employs TRBV6-1 and TRBJ1-1; 7 bases line up with TRBD1. This CDR3 reads CASSDLTGYVTEAFF. In DNA, the CDR3 is TGTGCCAGCAGTGACTTGACAGGGTACGTCACTGAAGCTTTCTTT.